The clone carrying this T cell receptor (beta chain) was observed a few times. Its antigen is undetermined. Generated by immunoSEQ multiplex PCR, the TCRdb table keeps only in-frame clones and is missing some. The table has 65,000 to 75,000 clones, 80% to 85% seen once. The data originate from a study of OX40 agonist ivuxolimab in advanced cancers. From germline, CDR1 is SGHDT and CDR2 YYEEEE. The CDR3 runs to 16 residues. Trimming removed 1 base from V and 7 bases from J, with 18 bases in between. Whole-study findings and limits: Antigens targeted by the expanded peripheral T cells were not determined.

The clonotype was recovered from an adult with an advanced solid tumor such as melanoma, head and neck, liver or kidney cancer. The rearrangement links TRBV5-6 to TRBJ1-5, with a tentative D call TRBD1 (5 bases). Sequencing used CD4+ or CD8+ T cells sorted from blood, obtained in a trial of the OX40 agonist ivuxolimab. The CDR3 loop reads CASSLLGGTTWQPQHF. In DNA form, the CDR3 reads TGTGCCAGCAGCTTGTTGGGGGGAACAACGTGGCAGCCCCAGCATTTT.